These 8 T cell receptor beta chains came from one sample sequenced in a study of molecular identifiers for immune sequencing clone quantification. TCRdb called the PCR reads again in MiXCR, with one record for every CDR3 protein. The data hold approximately 550,000 distinct CDR3 sequences, with 20% to 25% observed a single time. The specimen was naive CD8+ T cells from blood, with Jurkat cell RNA spiked in. The subset is: FACS-sorted CD8+CD4-CCR7+CD45RA+ naive T cells. Receptors were obtained from a human donor in good health. Some libraries in this study had Jurkat cell RNA spiked in.

This clonotype was seen many times. The chain uses TRBV7-6 and TRBJ2-3; D is undetermined. The germline V gene encodes CDR1 SGHVS and CDR2 FNYEAQ. V shed 5 bases and J shed 5 bases, with 17 bases lying between them. This CDR3 spans 15 amino acids. CDR3 sequence reads: CASSPEPDAGDTQYF. The CDR3 coding sequence is TGTGCCAGCAGCCCCGAGCCGGATGCAGGAGATACGCAGTATTTT. The full variable domain, completed using reference TRBV7-6 and TRBJ2-3, is GAGVSQSPRYKVTKRGQDVALRCDPISGHVSLYWYRQALGQGPEFLTYFNYEAQQDKSGLPNDRFSAERPEGSISTLTIQRTEQRDSAMYRCASSPEPDAGDTQYFGPGTRLTVL.

This chain links TRBV27 with TRBJ2-6; 7 positions agree with TRBD1. The junction had 8 bases not matched to a gene; V was cut back by 0 bases and J by 0 bases. CDR3 length equals 19 residues. Germline V gene lookup returns CDR1 MNHEY and CDR2 SMNVEV (reference sequence). CDR3 sequence (DNA): TGTGCCAGCAGTTTATCGATTGGACAGGCAATCTCTGGGGCCAACGTCCTGACTTTC. This sequence encodes CASSLSIGQAISGANVLTF.

This clonotype was detected ten times or more. The chain carries TRBV19 and TRBJ1-4, with 7 bases fitting TRBD1. With V trimmed by 3 bases and J by 8 bases, 9 bases remained unmatched. The CDR3 extends over 15 amino acids. Germline V lookup: CDR1 LNHDA, CDR2 SQIVND (reference sequence). DNA of the CDR3: TGTGCCAGTAGTATCTCGAGGGGGCGCGAGGAAAAACTGTTTTTT. The encoded protein is CASSISRGREEKLFF.

This clonotype has a count of ten or more. The chain has TRBV7-6 and TRBJ2-7, with 7 positions matching TRBD1. Germline assignment: CDR1 SGHVS and CDR2 FNYEAQ. V shed 5 bases, J shed 1 base, and the junction held 5 bases outside the gene matches. The CDR3 has 14 amino acids. Here the CDR3 DNA reads TGTGCCAGCAGCCCCTTCAGGGGGTCCTACGAGCAGTACTTC. This gives the protein CASSPFRGSYEQYF.

The chain uses TRBV6-2 or TRBV6-3 and TRBJ1-5; the D gene is possibly TRBD1 (6 bases). The CDR3 covers 15 residues. Germline assignment: CDR1 MNHEY and CDR2 SVGEGT. Trimming removed 3 bases at V and 9 bases at J, with 18 bases between. In nucleotides, the CDR3 is TGTGCCAGCAGTTATTTTGGGGGCGTAGGTCGGCCCCAGCATTTT. It codes for CASSYFGGVGRPQHF.

This chain joins TRBV19 and TRBJ2-2; unclear D gene. Trimming removed 5 bases from V and 0 bases from J, with 16 bases in between. The V gene's germline CDR1 is LNHDA and CDR2 SQIVND (reference sequence). This CDR3 contains 17 residues. The CDR3 sequence is CASSPDMASTNTGELFF. The DNA of the CDR3 is TGTGCCAGTAGTCCGGATATGGCATCGACGAACACCGGGGAGCTGTTTTTT. The variable domain in full, with the rest retrieved from reference TRBV19 and TRBJ2-2, is DGGITQSPKYLFRKEGQNVTLSCEQNLNHDAMYWYRQDPGQGLRLIYYSQIVNDFQKGDIAEGYSVSREKKESFPLTVTSAQKNPTAFYLCASSPDMASTNTGELFFGEGSRLTVL.

This clonotype was detected ten times or more. The chain joins TRBV27 to TRBJ2-4, with TRBD1 as a possible D gene (6 bases). CDR3 length: 16 residues. CDR1 and CDR2 (germline): MNHEY, SMNVEV (reference sequence). Trimming took off 9 bases at V and 0 bases at J, with 18 bases between the two ends. The CDR3 region has the DNA TGTGCCAGTCAAGGGGTGGGGGCGGGAGCCAAAAACATTCAGTACTTC. This encodes CASQGVGAGAKNIQYF.

This clonotype has only a few counts. The rearrangement uses TRBV6-1 and TRBJ1-1, with a weak D call TRBD1 (5 bases). This CDR3 spans 12 amino acids. The germline V gene has CDR1 MNHNS and CDR2 SASEGT. V was clipped by 10 bases and J by 11 bases, with 20 bases between them. CDR3 amino acids: CATAQGDLVAFF. As DNA, the CDR3 is TGTGCCACCGCCCAGGGAGATCTTGTCGCTTTCTTT.